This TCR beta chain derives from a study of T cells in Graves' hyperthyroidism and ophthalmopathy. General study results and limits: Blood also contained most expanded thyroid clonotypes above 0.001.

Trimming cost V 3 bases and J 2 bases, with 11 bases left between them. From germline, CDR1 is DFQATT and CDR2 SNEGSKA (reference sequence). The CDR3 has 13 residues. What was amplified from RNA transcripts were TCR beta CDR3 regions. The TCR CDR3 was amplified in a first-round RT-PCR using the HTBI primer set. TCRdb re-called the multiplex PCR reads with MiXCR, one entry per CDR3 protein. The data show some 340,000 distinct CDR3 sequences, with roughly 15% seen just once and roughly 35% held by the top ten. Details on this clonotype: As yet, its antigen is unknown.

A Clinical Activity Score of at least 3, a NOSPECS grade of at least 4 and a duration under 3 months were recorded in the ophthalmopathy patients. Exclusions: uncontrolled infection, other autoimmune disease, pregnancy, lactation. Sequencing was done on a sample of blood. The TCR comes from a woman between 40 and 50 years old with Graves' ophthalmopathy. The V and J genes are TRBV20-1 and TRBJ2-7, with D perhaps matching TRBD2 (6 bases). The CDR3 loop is CSASRQRAYEQYF. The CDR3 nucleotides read TGCAGTGCTAGTCGGCAGCGGGCCTACGAGCAGTACTTC.